This TCR beta chain was obtained from a study of blood T cell repertoires in COVID-19. About the research overall: From T cells, B-cell-depleted T cells, or PBMCs came the material, which was cDNA or gDNA.

Method: immunoSEQ multiplex PCR; TCRdb's copy keeps in-frame clones and lacks some. The table records about 130,000 clones, about four fifths of them present only once. The CDR3 is made up of 15 amino acids. V was shortened by 7 bases and J by 4 bases, with 16 bases between the two germline ends. Germline loops: CDR1 SEHNR, CDR2 FQNEAQ (reference sequence). The TCR was taken from a woman aged 55-75 years with acute or convalescent COVID-19. The chain has TRBV7-9 and TRBJ1-4, with D possibly TRBD1 on 5 matching bases. The specimen sequenced was peripheral blood. The CDR3 region is CASTPGGTGNEKLFF. Written as DNA, the CDR3 is TGTGCCAGCACCCCTGGAGGGACTGGTAATGAAAAACTGTTTTTT.